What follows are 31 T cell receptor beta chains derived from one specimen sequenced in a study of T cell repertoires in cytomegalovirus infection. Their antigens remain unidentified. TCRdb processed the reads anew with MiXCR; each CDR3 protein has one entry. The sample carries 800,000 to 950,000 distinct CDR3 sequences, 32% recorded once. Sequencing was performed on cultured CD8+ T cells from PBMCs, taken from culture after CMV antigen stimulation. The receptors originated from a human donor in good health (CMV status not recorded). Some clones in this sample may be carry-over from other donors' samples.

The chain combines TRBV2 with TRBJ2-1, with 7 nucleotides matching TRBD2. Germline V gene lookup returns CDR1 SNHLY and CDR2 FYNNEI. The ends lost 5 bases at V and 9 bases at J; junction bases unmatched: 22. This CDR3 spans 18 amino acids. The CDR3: CASSNPALGTPSGAEQFF. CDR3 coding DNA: TGTGCCAGCAGTAACCCCGCCCTTGGGACGCCCAGCGGGGCTGAGCAGTTCTTC.

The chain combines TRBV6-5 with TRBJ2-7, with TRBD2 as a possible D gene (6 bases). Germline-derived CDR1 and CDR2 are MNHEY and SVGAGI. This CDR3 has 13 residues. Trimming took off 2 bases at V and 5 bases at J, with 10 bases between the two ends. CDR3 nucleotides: TGTGCCAGCAGTTACGGCGGGGCGAACGAGCAGTACTTC. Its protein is CASSYGGANEQYF.

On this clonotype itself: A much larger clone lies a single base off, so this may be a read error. Here the CDR3 reads CVSSAGDTQYF. CDR3 nucleotide sequence: TGTGTCAGCAGCGCCGGAGATACGCAGTATTTT. The J gene is TRBJ2-3, the V gene TRBV7-6; D unresolved. This CDR3 spans 11 amino acids. CDR1 and CDR2 from the germline V gene are SGHVS and FNYEAQ.

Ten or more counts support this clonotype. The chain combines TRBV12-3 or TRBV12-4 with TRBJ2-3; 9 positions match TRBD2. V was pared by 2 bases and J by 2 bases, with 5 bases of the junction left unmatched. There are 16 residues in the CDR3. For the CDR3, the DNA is TGTGCCAGCAGTTTAAGGGTAGCGGGGGCCACAGATACGCAGTATTTT. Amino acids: CASSLRVAGATDTQYF.

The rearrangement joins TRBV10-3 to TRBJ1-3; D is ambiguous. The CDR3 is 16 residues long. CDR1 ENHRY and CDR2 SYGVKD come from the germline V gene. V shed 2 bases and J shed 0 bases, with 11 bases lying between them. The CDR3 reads CAISEDGPSSGNTIYF. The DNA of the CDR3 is TGTGCCATCAGTGAGGATGGCCCGAGCTCTGGAAACACCATATATTTT.

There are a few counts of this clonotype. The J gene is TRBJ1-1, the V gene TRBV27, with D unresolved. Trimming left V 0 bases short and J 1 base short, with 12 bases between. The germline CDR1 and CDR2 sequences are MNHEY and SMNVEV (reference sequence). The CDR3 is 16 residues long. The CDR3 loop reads CASSLSRGSSNTEAFF. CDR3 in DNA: TGTGCCAGCAGTTTATCGCGGGGTTCCTCGAACACTGAAGCTTTCTTT.

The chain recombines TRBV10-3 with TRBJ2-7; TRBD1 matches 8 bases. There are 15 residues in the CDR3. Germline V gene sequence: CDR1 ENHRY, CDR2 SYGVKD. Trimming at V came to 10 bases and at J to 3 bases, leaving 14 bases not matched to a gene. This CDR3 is CANGQGPTGDYEQYF. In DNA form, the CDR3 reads TGTGCCAACGGACAGGGCCCAACAGGGGACTACGAGCAGTACTTC.

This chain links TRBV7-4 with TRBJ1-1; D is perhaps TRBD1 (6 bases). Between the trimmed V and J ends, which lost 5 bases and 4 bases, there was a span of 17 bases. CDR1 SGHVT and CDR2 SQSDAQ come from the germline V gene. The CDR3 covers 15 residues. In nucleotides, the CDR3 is TGTGCCAGCAGCCTGGAGGGACAAGGCCCCACTGAAGCTTTCTTT. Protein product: CASSLEGQGPTEAFF. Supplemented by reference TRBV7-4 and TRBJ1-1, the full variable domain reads GAGVSQSPRYKVAKRGRDVALRCDSISGHVTLYWYRQTLGQGSEVLTYSQSDAQRDKSGRPSGRFSAERPERSVSTLKIQRTEQGDSAVYLCASSLEGQGPTEAFFGQGTRLTVV.

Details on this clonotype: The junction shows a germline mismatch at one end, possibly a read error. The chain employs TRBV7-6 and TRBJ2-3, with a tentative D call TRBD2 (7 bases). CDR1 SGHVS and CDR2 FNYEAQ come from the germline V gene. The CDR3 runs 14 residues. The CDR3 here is CASNLGGGADTQYF. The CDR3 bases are TGTGCCAGCAACTTAGGTGGGGGGGCGGATACGCAGTATTTT. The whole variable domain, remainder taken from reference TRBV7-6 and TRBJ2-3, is GAGVSQSPRYKVTKRGQDVALRCDPISGHVSLYWYRQALGQGPEFLTYFNYEAQQDKSGLPNDRFSAERPEGSISTLTIQRTEQRDSAMYRCASNLGGGADTQYFGPGTRLTVL.

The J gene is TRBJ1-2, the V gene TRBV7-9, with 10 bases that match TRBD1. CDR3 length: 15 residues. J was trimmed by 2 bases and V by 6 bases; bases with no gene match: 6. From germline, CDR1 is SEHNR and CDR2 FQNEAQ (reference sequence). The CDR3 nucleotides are TGTGCCAGCAGTCCTCCGGGACAGGGGAACTATGGCTACACCTTC. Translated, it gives CASSPPGQGNYGYTF. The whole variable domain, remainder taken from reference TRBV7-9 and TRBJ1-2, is DTGVSQNPRHKITKRGQNVTFRCDPISEHNRLYWYRQTLGQGPEFLTYFQNEAQLEKSRLLSDRFSAERPKGSFSTLEIQRTEQGDSAMYLCASSPPGQGNYGYTFGSGTRLTVV.

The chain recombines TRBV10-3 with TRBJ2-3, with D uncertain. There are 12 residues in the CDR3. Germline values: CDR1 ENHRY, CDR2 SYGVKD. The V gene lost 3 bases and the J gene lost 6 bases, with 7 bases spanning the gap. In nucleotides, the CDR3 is TGTGCCATCAGTGACGAGATGGATACGCAGTATTTT. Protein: CAISDEMDTQYF.

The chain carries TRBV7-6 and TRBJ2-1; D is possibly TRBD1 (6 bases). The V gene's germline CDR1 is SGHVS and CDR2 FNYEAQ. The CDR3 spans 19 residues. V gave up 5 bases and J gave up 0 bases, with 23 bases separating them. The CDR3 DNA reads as TGTGCCAGCAGCCGGAAGGGACGACAAAGGGGGTTCTCCTACAATGAGCAGTTCTTC. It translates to CASSRKGRQRGFSYNEQFF.

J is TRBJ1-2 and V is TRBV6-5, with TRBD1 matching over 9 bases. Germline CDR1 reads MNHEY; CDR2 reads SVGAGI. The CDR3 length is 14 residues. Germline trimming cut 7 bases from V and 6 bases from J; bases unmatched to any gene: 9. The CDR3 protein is CASTRTGGADGYTF. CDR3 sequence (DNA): TGTGCCAGCACTCGAACAGGGGGCGCGGATGGCTACACCTTC.

The CDR3, as DNA: TGTGCCAGCAGTTACTCGGGGGACAGTGCCTACGAGCAGTACTTC. It codes for CASSYSGDSAYEQYF. The J gene is TRBJ2-7, the V gene TRBV6-5; 7 nucleotides align to TRBD1. The CDR3 covers 15 residues. With V trimmed by 0 bases and J by 2 bases, 4 bases remained unmatched. Germline CDR1 and CDR2: MNHEY and SVGAGI.

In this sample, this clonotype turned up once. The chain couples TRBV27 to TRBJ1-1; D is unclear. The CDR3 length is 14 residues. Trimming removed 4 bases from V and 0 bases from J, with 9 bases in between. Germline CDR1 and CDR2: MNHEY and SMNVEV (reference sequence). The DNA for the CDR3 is TGTGCCAGCAGTTCTGGACTTGTGAACACTGAAGCTTTCTTT. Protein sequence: CASSSGLVNTEAFF.

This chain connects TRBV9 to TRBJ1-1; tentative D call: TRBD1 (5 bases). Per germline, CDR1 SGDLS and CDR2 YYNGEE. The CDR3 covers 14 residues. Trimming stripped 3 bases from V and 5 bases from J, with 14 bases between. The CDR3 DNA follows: TGTGCCAGCAGCGGGGGGGGAGAAGTAACTGAAGCTTTCTTT. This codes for CASSGGGEVTEAFF. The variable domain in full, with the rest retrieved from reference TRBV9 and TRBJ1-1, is DSGVTQTPKHLITATGQRVTLRCSPRSGDLSVYWYQQSLDQGLQFLIQYYNGEERAKGNILERFSAQQFPDLHSELNLSSLELGDSALYFCASSGGGEVTEAFFGQGTRLTVV.

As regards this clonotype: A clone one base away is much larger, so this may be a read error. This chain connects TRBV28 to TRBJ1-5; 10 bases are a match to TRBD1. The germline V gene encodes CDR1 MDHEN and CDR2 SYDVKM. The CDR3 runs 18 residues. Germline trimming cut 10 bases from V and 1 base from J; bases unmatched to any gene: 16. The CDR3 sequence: CANRPVKRTGGSNQPQHF. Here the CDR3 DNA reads TGTGCCAACAGGCCTGTCAAAAGGACAGGGGGAAGCAATCAGCCCCAGCATTTT.

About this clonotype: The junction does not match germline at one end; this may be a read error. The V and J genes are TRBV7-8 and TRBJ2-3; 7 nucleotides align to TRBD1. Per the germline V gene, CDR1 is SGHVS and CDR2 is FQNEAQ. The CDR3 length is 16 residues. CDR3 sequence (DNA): TGTGCCAGCAGTTTAGATACAGGGGACCTCACAGATACGCAGTATTTT. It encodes CASSLDTGDLTDTQYF.

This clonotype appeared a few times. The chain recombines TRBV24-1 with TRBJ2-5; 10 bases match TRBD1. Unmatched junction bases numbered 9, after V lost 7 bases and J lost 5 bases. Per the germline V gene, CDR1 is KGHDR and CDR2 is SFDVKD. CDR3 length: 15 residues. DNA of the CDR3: TGTGCCACCAGCCTAGGACAGGGGGGGATCGAGACCCAGTACTTC. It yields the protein CATSLGQGGIETQYF.

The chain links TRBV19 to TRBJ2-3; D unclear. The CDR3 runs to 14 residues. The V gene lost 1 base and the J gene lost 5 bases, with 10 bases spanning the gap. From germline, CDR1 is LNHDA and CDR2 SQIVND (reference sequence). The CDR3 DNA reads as TGTGCCAGTAGTATAGCGGCAGTTGGAGATACGCAGTATTTT. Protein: CASSIAAVGDTQYF.

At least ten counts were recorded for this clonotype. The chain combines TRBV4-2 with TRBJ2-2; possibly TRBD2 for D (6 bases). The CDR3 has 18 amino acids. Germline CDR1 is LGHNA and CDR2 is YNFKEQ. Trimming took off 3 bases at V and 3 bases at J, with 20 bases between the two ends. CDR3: CASSQAPGPWRDTGELFF. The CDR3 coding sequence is TGTGCCAGCAGCCAGGCACCGGGCCCCTGGAGGGACACCGGGGAGCTGTTTTTT.

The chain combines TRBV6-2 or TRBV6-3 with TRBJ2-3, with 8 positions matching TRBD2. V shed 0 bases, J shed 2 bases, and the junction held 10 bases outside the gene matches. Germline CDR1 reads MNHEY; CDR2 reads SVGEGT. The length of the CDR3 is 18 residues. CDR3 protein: CASSYSAFERGTTDTQYF. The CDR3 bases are TGTGCCAGCAGTTACTCGGCCTTTGAGCGGGGGACCACAGATACGCAGTATTTT.

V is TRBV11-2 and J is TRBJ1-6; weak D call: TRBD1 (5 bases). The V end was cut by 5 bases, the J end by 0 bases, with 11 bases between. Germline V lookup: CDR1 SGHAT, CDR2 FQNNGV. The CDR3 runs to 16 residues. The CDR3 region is CASSPTGDSYNSPLHF. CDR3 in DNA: TGTGCCAGCAGCCCCACAGGCGACTCCTATAATTCACCCCTCCACTTT.

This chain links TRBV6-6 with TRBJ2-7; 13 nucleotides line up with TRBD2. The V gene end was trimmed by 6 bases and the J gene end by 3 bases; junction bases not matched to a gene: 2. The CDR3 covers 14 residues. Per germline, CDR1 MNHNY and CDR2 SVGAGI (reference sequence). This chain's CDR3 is CASRRTSGGYEQYV. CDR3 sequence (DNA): TGTGCCAGCAGGAGGACTAGCGGGGGCTACGAGCAGTACGTC.

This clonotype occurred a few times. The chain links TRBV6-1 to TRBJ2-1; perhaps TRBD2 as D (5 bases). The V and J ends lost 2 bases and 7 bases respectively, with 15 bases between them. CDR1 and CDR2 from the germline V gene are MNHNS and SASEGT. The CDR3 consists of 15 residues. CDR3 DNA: TGTGCCAGCAGTGAACGGACTGGCGGGCTAAATGAGCAGTTCTTC. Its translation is CASSERTGGLNEQFF.

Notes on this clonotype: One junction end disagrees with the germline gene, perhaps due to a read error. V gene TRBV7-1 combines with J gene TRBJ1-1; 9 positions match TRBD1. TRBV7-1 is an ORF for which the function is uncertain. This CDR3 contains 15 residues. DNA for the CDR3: TGTGCCGGCAGCGCCTCGGGACAGGGATTCACTGAAGCTTTCTTT. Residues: CAGSASGQGFTEAFF.

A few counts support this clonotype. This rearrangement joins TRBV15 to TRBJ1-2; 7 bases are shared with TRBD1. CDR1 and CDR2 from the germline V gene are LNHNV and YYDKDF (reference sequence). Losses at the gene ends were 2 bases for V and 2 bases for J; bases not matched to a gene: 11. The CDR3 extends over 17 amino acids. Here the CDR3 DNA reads TGTGCCACCAGCAGACCATCCGGGACAGACGACAACTATGGCTACACCTTC. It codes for CATSRPSGTDDNYGYTF.

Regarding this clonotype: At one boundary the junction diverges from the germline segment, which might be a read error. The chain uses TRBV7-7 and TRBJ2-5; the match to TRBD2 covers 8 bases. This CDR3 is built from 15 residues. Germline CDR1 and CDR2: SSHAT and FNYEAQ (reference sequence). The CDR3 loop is CASSLETSGQETQYF. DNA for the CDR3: TGTGCTAGCAGCTTAGAAACTAGCGGACAAGAGACCCAGTACTTC.

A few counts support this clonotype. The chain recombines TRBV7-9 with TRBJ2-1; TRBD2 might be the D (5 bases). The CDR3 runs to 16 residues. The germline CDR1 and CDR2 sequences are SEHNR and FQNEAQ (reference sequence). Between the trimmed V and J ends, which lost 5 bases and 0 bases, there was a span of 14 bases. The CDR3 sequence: CASSPPRSGSYNEQFF. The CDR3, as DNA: TGTGCCAGCAGCCCTCCACGGAGCGGCTCCTACAATGAGCAGTTCTTC.

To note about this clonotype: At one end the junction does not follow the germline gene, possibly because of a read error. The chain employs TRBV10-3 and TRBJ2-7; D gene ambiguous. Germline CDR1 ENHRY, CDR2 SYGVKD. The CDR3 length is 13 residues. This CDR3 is CVISGKGMNEQYF. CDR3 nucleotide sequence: TGTGTCATCAGTGGAAAAGGGATGAACGAGCAGTACTTC.

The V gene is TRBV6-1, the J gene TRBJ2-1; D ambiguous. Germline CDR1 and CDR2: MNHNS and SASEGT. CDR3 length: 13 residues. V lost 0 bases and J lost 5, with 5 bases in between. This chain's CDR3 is CASSEAGDNEQFF. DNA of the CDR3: TGTGCCAGCAGTGAAGCGGGCGACAATGAGCAGTTCTTC.